One sample yielded the 5 T cell receptor beta chains listed below, sequenced in a study of T cell responses to AZD1222 COVID-19 vaccine. Here immunoSEQ multiplex PCR was the method, and the copy in TCRdb shows in-frame clones only, minus some. The sample consists of approximately 190,000 clones, roughly 91% of them appearing once. This specimen was peripheral blood, taken on day 0 of AZD1222 vaccination. These TCRs come from an adult in good health.

The rearrangement joins TRBV29-1 to TRBJ1-4, with 11 positions matching TRBD1. Germline V gene lookup returns CDR1 SQVTM and CDR2 ANQGSEA. After removal of 4 bases from V and 7 bases from J, the junction contained 8 bases not matched to a gene. CDR3 length: 15 residues. Written as DNA, the CDR3 is TGCAGCGTTGCTGGACAGGGGGCTTTCGGTGAAAAACTGTTTTTT. Encoded protein: CSVAGQGAFGEKLFF.

The chain is built from TRBV4-3 and TRBJ2-5; possible D gene TRBD2, 6 bases. Per the germline V gene, CDR1 is LGHNA and CDR2 is YSLEER. The CDR3 has 12 amino acids. With 5 bases removed from V and 6 bases from J, the gap between germline ends came to 10 bases. The CDR3 reads CASSGGGQTQYF. The CDR3 DNA is TGCGCCAGCAGCGGAGGAGGGCAGACCCAGTACTTC.

The chain combines TRBV7-9 with TRBJ1-1; 7 positions agree with TRBD1. The germline V gene encodes CDR1 SEHNR and CDR2 FQNEAQ (reference sequence). This CDR3 comprises 16 residues. The V segment lost 4 bases and the J segment 0 bases; nucleotides outside the gene matches: 8. CDR3 DNA: TGTGCCAGCAGCTCCGGGACAGCCCGGTTGAACACTGAAGCTTTCTTT. Its translation: CASSSGTARLNTEAFF. The full variable domain, completed using reference TRBV7-9 and TRBJ1-1, is DTGVSQNPRHKITKRGQNVTFRCDPISEHNRLYWYRQTLGQGPEFLTYFQNEAQLEKSRLLSDRFSAERPKGSFSTLEIQRTEQGDSAMYLCASSSGTARLNTEAFFGQGTRLTVV.

As regards this clone: Within the sample, other DNA sequences also encode this same CDR3. The chain employs TRBV28 and TRBJ1-1; no reliable D call. From germline, CDR1 is MDHEN and CDR2 SYDVKM. V was shortened by 2 bases and J by 0 bases, with 1 base between the two germline ends. The length of the CDR3 is 12 residues. The CDR3 loop reads CASSLLNTEAFF. CDR3 in DNA: TGTGCCAGCAGTTTACTGAACACTGAAGCTTTCTTT.

The rearrangement joins TRBV10-3 to TRBJ1-1; D is ambiguous. The CDR3 consists of 15 residues. Per the germline V gene, CDR1 is ENHRY and CDR2 is SYGVKD. V was shortened by 2 bases and J by 0 bases, with 10 bases between the two germline ends. This chain's CDR3 is CAISEAKGVNTEAFF. The CDR3, as DNA: TGTGCCATCAGTGAGGCAAAGGGAGTGAACACTGAAGCTTTCTTT.